This T cell receptor (beta chain) appears in the sequencing data of a study of blood T cells in healthy people across ages (dated by TCRdb to between 2014 and 2017). Regarding the research as a whole: In model experiments, template switching captured roughly one uniquely barcoded TCR beta cDNA molecule for every two T cells. Age-related changes in TCR beta repertoire diversity were measured in the study by deep sequencing normalized with unique cDNA molecular identifiers. The donors were divided into four age groups: young (average approximately 16 years), middle-aged (approximately 41), aged (62) and long-lived (around 87). To avoid experimental bias, donors of different ages were distributed randomly across sequencing lanes. For two donors (one aged 18 to 29 and one aged 80 or older), the study analyzed two additional independent replicas of 1 million unique cDNA reads from the same blood draw. Results and caveats for the whole study, not just this receptor: The percentage of naive T cells measured by flow cytometry correlated strongly with observed TCR beta diversity. Observed TCR beta diversity per million T cells fell roughly linearly with age, and a significant reduction was already apparent by age roughly 40. Because donor CMV infection status was unknown, age-related changes in expanded clonotypes were potentially confounded. Total diversity estimates from one million sequenced T cells were considered lower bounds and underestimates. The long-lived group showed more naive CD4+ T cells, fewer expanded clones and increased TCR diversity than the aged group, suggesting age selection. Because profiling used bulk unsorted PBMCs, naive and antigen-experienced compartments could not be compared conclusively.

Per the germline V gene (reference sequence), DFQATT is the CDR1 and SNEGSKA is the CDR2. The CDR3 runs 14 residues from the cysteine to the phenylalanine. The CDR3 DNA has 42 bases and is translated from base 1. The method was 5' RACE. These reads were obtained on an Illumina HiSeq 2500. A second PCR of about 6 to 12 cycles was run with a J-beta primer mix and a sample-barcoded 5' primer. A template-switch 5' adaptor carrying 12 random nucleotides introduced a unique molecular identifier onto each TCR beta cDNA molecule. At least 2.5 million CDR3-containing paired-end reads were obtained from each sample. First-strand cDNA was synthesized from all RNA with the Mint cDNA synthesis kit, primed by a TRBC-specific oligonucleotide. All cDNA was treated with uracil-DNA glycosylase and then went through a first 18-cycle PCR with the universal primers M1SS and BC2_uni_R. The authors' pipeline ran thus. Normalization of each sample was performed by random selection of 1 million high-quality reads, each carrying a distinct molecular identifier. Instead of being binned into consensus sequences, reads that shared molecular identifiers were thrown out. MiTCR, with a Q25 quality threshold and the strictest error-elimination algorithm, was used for CDR3 identification, clonotype clustering and error correction. A nonparametric unseen species model with Euler transformation was used to estimate lower-bound total TCR beta diversity. The public reads were reanalyzed by TCRdb: fastp trimming at Q25, MiXCR alignment, in-frame beta chains only. Every distinct CDR3 protein forms one entry, paired with its most common genes and DNA. These V and J calls rely on TCRdb rather than the paper's analysis. The sample table lists roughly 1,500,000 distinct CDR3 sequences, around 39% of them with a count of one. The ten largest clones add up to under 8% of the sample.

Comment on this clonotype: Its binding antigen is unknown. Base quality data are lacking; no much larger clone is found one base away.

The approximately 40 donors, aged about 6 to 100 years, were systemically healthy Caucasian individuals from Russia. Approximately 9 milliliters of peripheral blood were collected from each donor into EDTA-treated Vacutainer tubes. PBMCs were isolated by Ficoll-Paque density-gradient centrifugation, with at least 6 million obtained per sample. Total RNA was extracted from PBMCs with Trizol reagent, with at least 5.5 micrograms obtained per sample. For every donor, flow cytometry on a PBMC aliquot measured the percentage of naive CD45RAhigh/CD27high T cells. This receptor was identified in a woman aged 18-29 years in good health. The chain employs TRBV20-1 and TRBJ2-5; the junction holds 9 bases that match TRBD1. The last part of the DNA fits TRBJ2-7 better; the J call may be wrong. Material for sequencing was blood. The CDR3 has the sequence CSADRDRASYEQYF. The DNA reads as follows: TGCAGTGCTGACCGGGACAGGGCATCCTACGAGCAGTACTTC.